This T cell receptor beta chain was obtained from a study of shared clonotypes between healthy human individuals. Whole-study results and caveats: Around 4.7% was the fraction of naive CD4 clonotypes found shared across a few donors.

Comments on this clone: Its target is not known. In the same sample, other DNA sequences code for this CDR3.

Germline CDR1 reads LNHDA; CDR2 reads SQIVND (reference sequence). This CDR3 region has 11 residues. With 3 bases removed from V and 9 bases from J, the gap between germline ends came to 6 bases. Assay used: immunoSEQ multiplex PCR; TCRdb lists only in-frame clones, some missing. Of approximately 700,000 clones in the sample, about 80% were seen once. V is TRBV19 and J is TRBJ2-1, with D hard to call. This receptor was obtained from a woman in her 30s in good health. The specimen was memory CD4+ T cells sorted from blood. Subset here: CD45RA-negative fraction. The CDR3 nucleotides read TGTGCCAGTAGTATTCGAGGTGAGCAGTTCTTC. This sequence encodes CASSIRGEQFF.